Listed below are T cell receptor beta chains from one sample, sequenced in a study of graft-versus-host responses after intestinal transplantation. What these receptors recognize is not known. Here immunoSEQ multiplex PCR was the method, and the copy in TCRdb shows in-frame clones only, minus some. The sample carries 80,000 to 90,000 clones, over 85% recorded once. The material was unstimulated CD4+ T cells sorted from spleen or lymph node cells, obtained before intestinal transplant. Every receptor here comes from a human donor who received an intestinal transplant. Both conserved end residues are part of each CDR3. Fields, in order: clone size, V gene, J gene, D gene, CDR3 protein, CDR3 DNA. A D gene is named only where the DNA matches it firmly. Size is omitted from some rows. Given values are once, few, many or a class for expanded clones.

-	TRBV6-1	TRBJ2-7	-	CASRLRSSYEQYF	TGTGCCAGCAGACTAAGAAGTTCCTACGAGCAGTACTTC
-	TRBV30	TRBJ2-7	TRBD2	CAWSVLAGYEQYF	TGTGCCTGGAGTGTGCTAGCGGGCTACGAGCAGTACTTC
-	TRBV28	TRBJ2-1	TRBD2	CASTMGGLAGVGEQFF	TGTGCCAGCACCATGGGGGGACTAGCGGGAGTAGGTGAGCAGTTCTTC
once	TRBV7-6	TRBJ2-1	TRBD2	CASSLGLAFYNEQFF	TGTGCCAGCAGCCTGGGACTAGCCTTCTACAATGAGCAGTTCTTC
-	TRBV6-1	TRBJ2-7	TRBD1	CASSPDRGSYEQYF	TGTGCCAGCAGCCCGGACAGGGGATCGTACGAGCAGTACTTC
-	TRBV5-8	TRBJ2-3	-	CASSRRTDWSTDTQYF	TGTGCCAGCAGCCGGCGGACAGACTGGAGCACAGATACGCAGTATTTT
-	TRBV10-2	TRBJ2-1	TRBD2	CASSGTSGNTYNEQFF	TGCGCCAGCAGCGGGACTAGCGGGAACACCTACAATGAGCAGTTCTTC
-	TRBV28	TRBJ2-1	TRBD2	CASSFGRGGRNEQFF	TGTGCCAGCAGTTTCGGGAGAGGCGGGAGGAATGAGCAGTTCTTC
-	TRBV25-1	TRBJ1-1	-	CASSEFEAEAFF	TGTGCCAGCAGTGAATTTGAAGCTGAAGCTTTCTTT
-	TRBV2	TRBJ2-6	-	CASSGTALSGANVLTF	TGTGCCAGCAGTGGGACAGCCCTGTCTGGGGCCAACGTCCTGACTTTC
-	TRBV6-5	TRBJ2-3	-	CASSRSRSTDTQYF	TGTGCCAGCAGTCGATCGCGGAGTACAGATACGCAGTATTTT
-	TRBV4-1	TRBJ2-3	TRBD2	CASSQVPWGAGADTQYF	TGCGCCAGCAGCCAAGTACCCTGGGGCGCGGGAGCAGATACGCAGTATTTT